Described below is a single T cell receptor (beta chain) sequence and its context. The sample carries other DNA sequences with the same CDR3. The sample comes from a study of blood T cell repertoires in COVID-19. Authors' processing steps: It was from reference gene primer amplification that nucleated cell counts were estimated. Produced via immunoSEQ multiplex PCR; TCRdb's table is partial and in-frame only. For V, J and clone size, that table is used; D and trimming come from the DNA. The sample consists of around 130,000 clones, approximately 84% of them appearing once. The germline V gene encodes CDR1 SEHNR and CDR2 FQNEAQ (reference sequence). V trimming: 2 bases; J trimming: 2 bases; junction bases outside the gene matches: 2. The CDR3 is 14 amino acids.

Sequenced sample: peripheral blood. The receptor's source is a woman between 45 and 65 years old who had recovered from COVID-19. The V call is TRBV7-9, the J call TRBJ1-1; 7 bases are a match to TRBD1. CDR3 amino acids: CASSLRQGNTEAFF. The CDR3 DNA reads TGTGCCAGCAGCTTAAGACAGGGAAACACTGAAGCTTTCTTT.